This T cell receptor (beta chain) appears in the sequencing data of a study of blood T cells in healthy people across ages. Study-wide results and caveats: Donor CMV status was unknown, possibly confounding expanded clonotype changes. Compared with aged donors, long-lived donors showed fewer expanded clones, suggesting selection.

This clonotype has a count of ten or more. Antigen: not known. V shed 1 base and J 7 bases; nucleotides not matched to a gene: 7. The CDR3 consists of 14 residues. Germline assignment: CDR1 MNHEY and CDR2 SVGEGT. For the second PCR, which ran for about 6 to 11 cycles, a sample-barcoded 5' primer and a J-beta primer mix were used. A tag from a template-switch adaptor with 12 random nucleotides marked each cDNA molecule. The study obtained at least 2.5 million CDR3-containing paired-end reads from every sample. MiXCR was run by TCRdb on the 5' RACE reads, yielding one entry per CDR3 protein. The profile covers fewer than 700,000 distinct CDR3 sequences, with roughly two fifths appearing a single time and around 30% taken by the ten largest.

The sequencing input was blood. The J gene is TRBJ2-7, the V gene TRBV6-2 or TRBV6-3; TRBD2 agrees at 7 bases. This receptor was identified in a man older than 75 in good health. DNA for the CDR3: TGTGCCAGCAGTTACTACGGGACTACGGGAGAGCAGTACTTC. This encodes CASSYYGTTGEQYF.